The 12 T cell receptor beta chains below come from one sample, sequenced in a study of OX40 agonist ivuxolimab in advanced cancers. Assay: immunoSEQ multiplex PCR; the TCRdb copy retains only in-frame clones and omits some. The table lists 55,000 to 70,000 clones, roughly 83% of them singletons. The sample was CD4+ or CD8+ T cells sorted from blood, taken in a trial of the OX40 agonist ivuxolimab. The receptors originated from an adult with an advanced solid tumor such as melanoma, head and neck, liver or kidney cancer.

The chain carries TRBV27 and TRBJ2-1, with TRBD1 matching 7 bases. CDR1 and CDR2 (germline): MNHEY, SMNVEV (reference sequence). There are 13 residues in the CDR3. Trimming at V came to 6 bases and at J to 9 bases, leaving 8 bases not matched to a gene. Here the CDR3 DNA reads TGTGCCAGCAGCTCACAGGGGATCGCTGAGCAGTTCTTC. It codes for CASSSQGIAEQFF.

The chain combines TRBV19 with TRBJ1-4; no clear D gene. The CDR3 is made up of 11 amino acids. Trimming stripped 6 bases from V and 7 bases from J, with 6 bases between. Germline CDR1 and CDR2: LNHDA and SQIVND (reference sequence). Here the CDR3 DNA reads TGTGCCAGTAGCCCTGCTGAAAAACTGTTTTTT. Its protein product is CASSPAEKLFF.

This clone was seen more than once but under ten times. The chain combines TRBV29-1 with TRBJ2-3; 8 bases line up with TRBD2. V shed 3 bases, J shed 3 bases, and the junction held 5 bases outside the gene matches. In germline, CDR1 is SQVTM, CDR2 ANQGSEA. CDR3 length: 14 amino acids. CDR3 loop: CSVDLRGGTDTQYF. CDR3 DNA sequence: TGCAGCGTTGATCTTCGCGGGGGGACAGATACGCAGTATTTT.

The chain has TRBV7-3 and TRBJ2-5; D uncertain. The germline gives CDR1 SGHTA, CDR2 FQGTGA. The germline V and J ends were trimmed by 5 bases and 5 bases, with 12 bases remaining between them. The CDR3 runs to 13 residues. Here the CDR3 DNA reads TGTGCCAGCAGCCCCGCTAGATCTGAGACCCAGTACTTC. Its translation: CASSPARSETQYF.

The V and J genes are TRBV7-6 and TRBJ1-1, with TRBD1 matching 7 bases. J lost 1 base, V lost 5 bases, and 7 bases had no gene match. This CDR3 has 15 amino acids. The germline V gene encodes CDR1 SGHVS and CDR2 FNYEAQ. CDR3 protein: CASSQTNRGNTEAFF. In nucleotides, the CDR3 is TGTGCCAGCAGCCAAACAAACAGGGGGAACACTGAAGCTTTCTTT.

This CDR3 reads CASSADREDQPQHF. DNA for the CDR3: TGTGCCAGCAGCGCCGACAGGGAGGATCAGCCCCAGCATTTT. The gene calls are TRBV6-1 and TRBJ1-5, with TRBD1 matching 7 bases. Germline V gene sequence: CDR1 MNHNS, CDR2 SASEGT. CDR3 length: 14 amino acids. Trimming cost V 6 bases and J 5 bases; bases outside gene matches: 7.

CDR3 in DNA: TGTGCCAGTAGTATCCGACAGTCCTTAGCCAAAAACATTCAGTACTTC. Protein product: CASSIRQSLAKNIQYF. V usage is TRBV19 and J usage is TRBJ2-4; TRBD1 is a possible D gene (5 bases). V lost 3 bases to trimming and J lost 0 bases, with 12 bases between them. This CDR3 comprises 16 residues. Germline V gives CDR1 LNHDA, CDR2 SQIVND (reference sequence).

The chain couples TRBV27 to TRBJ2-5; D perhaps matches TRBD2 (7 bases). Germline-derived CDR1 and CDR2 are MNHEY and SMNVEV (reference sequence). Trimming took off 3 bases at V and 0 bases at J, with 11 bases between the two ends. The CDR3 is 15 residues long. In DNA form, the CDR3 reads TGTGCCAGCAGTTTTCGGGGGGCCTACCAAGAGACCCAGTACTTC. Its protein is CASSFRGAYQETQYF.

Only a few counts were recorded for this clone. The CDR3 protein is CASSPRDRKNTEAFF. The CDR3 coding sequence is TGTGCCAGCAGCCCGCGGGACAGAAAGAACACTGAAGCTTTCTTT. The chain carries TRBV7-9 and TRBJ1-1, with 7 bases identical to TRBD1. The trim removed 5 bases at V and 1 base at J, leaving 7 bases unmatched. The CDR3 runs 15 residues. Germline V lookup: CDR1 SEHNR, CDR2 FQNEAQ (reference sequence).

The chain links TRBV4-3 to TRBJ2-6; D ambiguous. Trimming pared 6 bases from V and 0 bases from J, leaving 3 bases between. There are 13 residues in the CDR3. From germline, CDR1 is LGHNA and CDR2 YSLEER. The CDR3 coding sequence is TGCGCCAGCAGGGGCTCTGGGGCCAACGTCCTGACTTTC. Translation gives CASRGSGANVLTF.

This clone was recorded once. This chain uses TRBV28 with TRBJ1-1, with 9 bases matching TRBD1. The CDR3 runs to 15 residues. The V and J ends lost 8 bases and 1 base, in that order; junction bases with no gene match: 8. The V gene's germline CDR1 is MDHEN and CDR2 SYDVKM. CDR3 amino acids: CASGFEQGANTEAFF. The DNA for the CDR3 is TGTGCCAGCGGATTCGAACAGGGGGCGAACACTGAAGCTTTCTTT.

This clone has a handful of counts. The CDR3 region has the DNA TGTGCCTGGAGTGTCGCCGGGAGCGGAAACACCATATATTTT. Its translation: CAWSVAGSGNTIYF. The chain couples TRBV30 to TRBJ1-3; D is unresolved. Trimming stripped 0 bases from V and 4 bases from J, with 10 bases between. From germline, CDR1 is GTSNPN and CDR2 SVGIG (reference sequence). The CDR3 consists of 14 residues.